The clone carrying this TCR beta chain occurred once. Its antigen is unknown. The V gene's germline CDR1 is DFQATT and CDR2 SNEGSKA (reference sequence). The CDR3 is made up of 11 amino acids. The V and J ends lost 5 bases and 8 bases respectively, with 10 bases between them. Time point here: pretreatment peripheral blood. These data are taken from a study of PD-L1 blockade in urothelial cancer. Study-level information: Analysis of the blood was performed 3 weeks (second dose) and 6 weeks after treatment start.

General study findings and limits: Below-median pretreatment blood TCR clonality predicted better survival.

Measured with immunoSEQ multiplex PCR; TCRdb has only the in-frame clones, and not every one. The sample lists tens of thousands of clones, approximately 81% occurring once. The clonotype was recovered from a man in his 70s with urothelial cancer. This chain uses TRBV20-1 with TRBJ2-1; a weak D match, TRBD2 (5 bases). This sample comprised PBMCs, obtained around atezolizumab (anti-PD-L1) treatment. CDR3 DNA: TGCAGTGCTCCACTAGGATATGAGCAGTTCTTC. Its protein is CSAPLGYEQFF.